This TCR beta chain was sequenced during a study of CD8 T cells in Susac syndrome. The CDR3 is 12 residues long. The germline V gene has CDR1 LNHDA and CDR2 SQIVND (reference sequence). V gave up 7 bases and J gave up 4 bases, with 8 bases separating them. Sequencing of TCR beta, carried out with a high-throughput approach, was applied to CD8+ and CD4+ T cells from the blood. Stable or active relapsing-remitting multiple sclerosis, untreated and meeting revised McDonald criteria, defined the controls. Negative magnetic isolation gave CD8+ and CD4+ cells; FACS enriched CD8+ TEMRA. cDNA came from approximately 0.5 to 1 ug RNA primed by random hexamers. Amplification of TCR beta CDR3 spanned 54 Vbeta and 13 Jbeta via immunoSEQ multiplex PCR. TCRdb fed the immunoSEQ multiplex PCR reads into MiXCR, producing one record per CDR3 protein. The repertoire holds about 200,000 distinct CDR3 sequences, with about 90% as singletons.

This sequence joins TRBV19 and TRBJ1-5; D is ambiguous. The sequence was obtained from a human donor with multiple sclerosis. Sequences were obtained from CD8+ T cells from PBMCs. In nucleotides, the CDR3 is TGTGCCAGTACCGGAGGTAATCAGCCCCAGCATTTT. It codes for CASTGGNQPQHF. The full variable domain, in which reference TRBV19 and TRBJ1-5 provide the parts outside the CDR3, is DGGITQSPKYLFRKEGQNVTLSCEQNLNHDAMYWYRQDPGQGLRLIYYSQIVNDFQKGDIAEGYSVSREKKESFPLTVTSAQKNPTAFYLCASTGGNQPQHFGDGTRLSIL.